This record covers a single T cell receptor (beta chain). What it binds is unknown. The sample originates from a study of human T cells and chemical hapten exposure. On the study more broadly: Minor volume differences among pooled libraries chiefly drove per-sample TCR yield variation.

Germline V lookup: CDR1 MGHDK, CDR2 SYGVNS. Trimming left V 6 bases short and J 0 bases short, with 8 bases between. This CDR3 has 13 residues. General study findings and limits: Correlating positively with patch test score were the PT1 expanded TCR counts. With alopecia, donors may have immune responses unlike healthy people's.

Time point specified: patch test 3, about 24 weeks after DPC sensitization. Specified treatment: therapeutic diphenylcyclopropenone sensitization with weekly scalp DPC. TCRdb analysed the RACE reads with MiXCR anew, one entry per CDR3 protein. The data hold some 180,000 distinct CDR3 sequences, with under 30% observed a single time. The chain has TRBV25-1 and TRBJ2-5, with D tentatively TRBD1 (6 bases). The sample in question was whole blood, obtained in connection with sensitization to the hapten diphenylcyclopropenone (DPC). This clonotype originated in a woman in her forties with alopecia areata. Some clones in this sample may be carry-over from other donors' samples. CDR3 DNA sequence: TGTGCCAGCAGCACAGGGCACCAAGAGACCCAGTACTTC. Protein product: CASSTGHQETQYF.